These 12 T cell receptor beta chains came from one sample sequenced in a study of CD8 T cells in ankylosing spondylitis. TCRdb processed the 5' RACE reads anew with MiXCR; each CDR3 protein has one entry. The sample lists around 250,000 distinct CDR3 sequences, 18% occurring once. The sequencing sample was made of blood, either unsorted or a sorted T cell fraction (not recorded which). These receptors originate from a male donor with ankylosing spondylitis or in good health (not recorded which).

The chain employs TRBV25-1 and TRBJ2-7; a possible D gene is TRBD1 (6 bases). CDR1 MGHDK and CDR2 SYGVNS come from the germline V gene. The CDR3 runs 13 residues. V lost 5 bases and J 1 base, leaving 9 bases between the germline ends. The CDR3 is CASSIGGSYEQYF. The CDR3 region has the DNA TGTGCCAGCAGTATAGGGGGTTCCTACGAGCAGTACTTC.

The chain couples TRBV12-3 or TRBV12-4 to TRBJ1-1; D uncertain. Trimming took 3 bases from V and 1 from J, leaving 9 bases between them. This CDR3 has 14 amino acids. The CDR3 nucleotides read TGTGCCAGCAGTTTTGAGACGGCGAACACTGAAGCTTTCTTT. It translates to CASSFETANTEAFF.

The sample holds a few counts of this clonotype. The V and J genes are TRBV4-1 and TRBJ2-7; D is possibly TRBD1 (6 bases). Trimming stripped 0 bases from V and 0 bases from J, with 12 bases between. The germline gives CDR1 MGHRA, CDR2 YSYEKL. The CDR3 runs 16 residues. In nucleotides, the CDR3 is TGCGCCAGCAGCCAAGAATTCGGGACACTCTCCTACGAGCAGTACTTC. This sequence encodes CASSQEFGTLSYEQYF.

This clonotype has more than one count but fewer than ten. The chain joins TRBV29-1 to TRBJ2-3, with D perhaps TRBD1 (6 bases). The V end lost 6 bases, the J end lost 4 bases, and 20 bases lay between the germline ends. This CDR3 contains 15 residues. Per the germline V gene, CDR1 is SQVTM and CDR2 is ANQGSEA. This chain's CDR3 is CSVSGTPIGADTQYF. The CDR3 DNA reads TGCAGCGTCTCCGGGACACCCATTGGGGCAGATACGCAGTATTTT.

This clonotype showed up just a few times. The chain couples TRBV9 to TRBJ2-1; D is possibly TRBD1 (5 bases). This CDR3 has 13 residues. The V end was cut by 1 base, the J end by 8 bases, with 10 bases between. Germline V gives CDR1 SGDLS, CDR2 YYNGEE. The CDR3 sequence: CASSVQGWDEQFF. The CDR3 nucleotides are TGTGCCAGCAGCGTACAGGGTTGGGATGAGCAGTTCTTC.

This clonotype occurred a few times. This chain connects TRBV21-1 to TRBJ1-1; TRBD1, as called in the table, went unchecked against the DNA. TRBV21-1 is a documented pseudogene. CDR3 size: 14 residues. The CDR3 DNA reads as TGTGCCAGCAGCGCACCGGGCAATCTTTACGAAGCTTTCTTT. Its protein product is CASSAPGNLYEAFF.

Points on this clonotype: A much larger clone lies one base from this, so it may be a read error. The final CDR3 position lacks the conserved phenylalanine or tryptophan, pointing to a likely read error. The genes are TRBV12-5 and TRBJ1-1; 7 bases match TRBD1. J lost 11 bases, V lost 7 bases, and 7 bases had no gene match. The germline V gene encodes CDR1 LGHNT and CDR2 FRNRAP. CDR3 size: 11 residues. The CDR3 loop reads CASVGTGAAFV. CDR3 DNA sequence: TGTGCTAGTGTTGGAACAGGGGCGGCTTTCGTT.

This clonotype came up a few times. CDR3 sequence: CASSLAFGGRYEQYF. The CDR3 region has the DNA TGCGCCAGCAGCTTGGCGTTTGGCGGGAGATACGAGCAGTACTTC. The genes are TRBV5-1 and TRBJ2-7, with 7 positions matching TRBD2. The CDR3 covers 15 residues. The V gene end was trimmed by 0 bases and the J gene end by 4 bases; junction bases not matched to a gene: 7. CDR1 is SGHRS, CDR2 YFSETQ, per germline.

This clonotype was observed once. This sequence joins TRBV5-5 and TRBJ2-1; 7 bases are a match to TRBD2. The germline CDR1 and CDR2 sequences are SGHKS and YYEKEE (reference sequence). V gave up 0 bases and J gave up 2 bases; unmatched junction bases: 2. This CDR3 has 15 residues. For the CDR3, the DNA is TGTGCCAGCAGCTTGGGTAGCGGGCCCTACAATGAGCAGTTCTTC. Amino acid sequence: CASSLGSGPYNEQFF.

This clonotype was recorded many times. CDR3 sequence: CASSNRAYEQFF. The CDR3 DNA is TGTGCCAGCAGCAATCGGGCTTATGAGCAGTTCTTC. The chain links TRBV3-1 to TRBJ2-1; no firm D call. Per germline, CDR1 LGHDT and CDR2 YNNKEL (reference sequence). Trimming removed 5 bases at V and 8 bases at J, with 10 bases between. CDR3 size: 12 residues.

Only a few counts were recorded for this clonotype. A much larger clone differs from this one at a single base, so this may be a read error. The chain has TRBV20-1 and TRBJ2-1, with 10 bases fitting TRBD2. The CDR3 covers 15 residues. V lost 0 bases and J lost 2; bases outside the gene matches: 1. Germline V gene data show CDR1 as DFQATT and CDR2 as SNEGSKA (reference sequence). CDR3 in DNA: TGCAGTGCTAGAGATGGGACTAGCGCCTACAATGAGCAGTTCTTC. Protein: CSARDGTSAYNEQFF.

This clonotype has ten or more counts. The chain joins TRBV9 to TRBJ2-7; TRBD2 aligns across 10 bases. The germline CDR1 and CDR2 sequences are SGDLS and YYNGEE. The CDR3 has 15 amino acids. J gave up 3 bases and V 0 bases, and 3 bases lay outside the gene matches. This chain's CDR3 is CASSVEAGGYYEQYF. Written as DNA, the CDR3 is TGTGCCAGCAGCGTAGAAGCGGGAGGGTACTACGAGCAGTACTTC.